This TCR beta chain derives from a study of cytomegalovirus exposure and HLA in healthy donors (dated by TCRdb to about 2017). Study-wide context: An earlier analysis of 587 of the donors reported about 250 Gb of sequence data and about 100 million unique TCR beta sequences from roughly 200 million T cells. In addition to the first cohort of 666 subjects, a separate validation cohort of over 90 different subjects was used. The study aimed to test whether signatures of past pathogen exposure could be identified by cataloging public T cell receptors. The number of typed donors differed by locus: roughly 629-640 for A, B, C, DRB1 and DQB1; 522 for DQA1; 606 for DPA1; and roughly 450 for DPB1. Every repertoire in the discovery cohort had been generated on one and the same sequencing platform. Across around 400 genotyped donors of the cohort, an average of approximately 240,000 unique TCR beta nucleotide sequences per donor were sequenced, and roughly 17% of those sequences were non-productive. In the later analysis, no new phenotypic data were used to find candidate immune exposures; instead, reliance was placed on TCR beta sequences and their occurrence across donors. High-throughput TCR immunosequencing, statistical association of individual TCRs with disease status, and machine learning were combined to predict cytomegalovirus infection status. An earlier analysis of several hundred of the donors used high-throughput TCR beta sequencing to judge whether each TCR beta V gene segment behaved as functional or pseudogenic. Class I and class II HLA loci were covered by the typing at four-digit resolution. About five DR-DQ haplotypes were treated as single units for association and clustering because of strong linkage in the cohort. Of the roughly 400 genotyped donors, 65% to 90% were placed in the genetic ancestry cluster associated with self-reported Caucasian donors. A later genetic analysis used genome-wide SNP genotypes for about 60% of the roughly 670 donors, treating that subset as a discovery cohort. A later analysis re-analyzed previously published TCR beta repertoires from about 600 donors and added high-resolution HLA genotyping to study TCR occurrence patterns. Donor age, sex, ethnicity and CMV serostatus were compiled alongside the repertoire data. An early release covering over 500 HLA-typed donors comprised about 320 gigabases of sequencing data and 65 million to 100 million unique TCR sequences. The study used immunosequencing to profile the T cell repertoires of around 600 subjects and linked those repertoires to cytomegalovirus serostatus.

Note on this clone: Its cognate antigen has yet to be identified. Qualities for individual bases were not recorded, and no much larger clone is one base off.

V and J are truncated by 1 base and 0 bases respectively, leaving an intervening sequence of 16 bases. Including cysteine and phenylalanine, the CDR3 has 18 amino acids. CDR3 DNA is the only sequence kept; it has 54 bases, read in frame from the first base. CDR1 and CDR2 are drawn from the germline V gene (reference sequence): SEHNR, FQNEAQ. The cohort comprised under 700 healthy bone marrow donors. At the time of sampling, every cohort member was nominally healthy, though immune exposures that went unrecorded were likely present. The donor tested CMV seropositive, placing the donor among the 250 to 300 seropositive members of the cohort. Every donor gave a peripheral blood sample, and the peripheral blood mononuclear cells from that sample were used for TCR beta sequencing. Genomic DNA extraction from the blood cell samples was performed with the Qiagen DNeasy Blood Extraction Kit. Preparation of the library involved the immunoSEQ multiplex PCR assay. For the multiplex PCR, a mixture combining 60 forward primers for TCR Vbeta segments and 13 reverse primers for TCR Jbeta segments was used. The CDR3 region of rearranged TCR beta genes was amplified from genomic DNA with a multiplex PCR assay. On the Illumina HiSeq System, the amplified TCR beta libraries were sequenced as 87-base-pair reads. As for the original processing: In a later analysis, roughly 80 million unique TCR beta chains were counted across the 690 or so repertoires, and roughly 11 million of these chains were shared by at least two donors. Raw reads were error-corrected and collapsed into unique sequences with a nearest-neighbor algorithm that merged closely related sequences to remove PCR and sequencing errors. V, D and J gene segments were assigned by aligning CDR3 sequences to IMGT reference sequences. For a sequence to be retained, a match of at least six nucleotides was required to both a V gene segment and a J gene segment. Rearrangements were classified as productive when the CDR3 lacked stop codons and remained in frame with V and J, and all other rearrangements were classified as non-productive. CDR3 was defined according to IMGT convention as the region running from the second conserved V-encoded cysteine to the conserved J-encoded phenylalanine. In an earlier analysis of roughly 580 of the donors, sequences lacking an unambiguous match to a single V gene segment were excluded. In an earlier analysis of 587 of the donors, a V segment was called functional when productive rearrangements were above 56.7%, and segregating when the standard deviation between donors exceeded 5%. A statistical classification framework was built to diagnose cytomegalovirus status from the catalog of TCR beta chain sequences. V and J gene assignment, in a later analysis, came from comparing TCR nucleotide sequences with IMGT/GENE-DB human TR gene sequences. In a later analysis, CDR3 sequences and most-parsimonious VDJ recombination scenarios were assigned using the TCRdist pipeline. A later analysis defined each TCR beta chain by its CDR3 amino acid sequence plus V-gene family, and excluded reads lacking a unique V-gene family. In a later analysis, 450 to 600 highly shared, low-generation-probability nucleotide sequences were removed to address suspected cross-contamination and a sequencing artifact. A later analysis calculated a clonal expansion index for each public chain from normalized within-repertoire ranks of inferred template counts. A later analysis computed generation probabilities with a VDJ recombination model fitted to out-of-frame rearrangements, and checked the results against IGoR. In a later analysis, TCR-TCR, TCR-HLA and TCR-CMV co-occurrence was scored with hypergeometric tests, and a repertoire-size bias correction was applied to TCR pairs. In a later analysis, false discovery rates were estimated by permuting HLA or CMV assignments 20 times. In a later analysis, co-occurring TCRs were grouped using DBSCAN, with TCRdist sequence similarity added in when clustering inside HLA-allele-positive subsets. For co-occurrence clustering, repertoires with fewer than 30,000 or more than 120,000 public chains were excluded, along with five or six repertoires with anomalous nucleotide sharing. TCRdb took over this immuneACCESS table, retaining in-frame rearrangements with V and J assigned. Such tables are incomplete; in checked studies, under half of the missing clones stem from an unresolved V gene, and the remainder is unexplained. The V and J calls and clone size are taken from that table; D and trimming were inferred from the DNA. For this sample the table gives some 180,000 clones, of which 65% to 90% were detected only once. Around 1.2% of the sample is in the top ten clones.

Study-wide conclusions, independent of this receptor: The classifier was reported to diagnose cytomegalovirus status with high specificity and sensitivity in both the original and validation cohorts. It was suggested by the authors that the approach could potentially be generalized to other disease states and immunological phenotypes. A later genetic analysis reported fewer N-insertions in productive TCRs among donors in an Asian-associated ancestry cluster than the roughly 700-donor mean. Roughly uniform sequencing depth across donors was assumed in presence/absence analyses, although this assumption may not hold. The only immune exposure information available for the cohort was CMV serostatus. A further reported finding was that TCR beta sequences accurately predicted the HLA-A and HLA-B alleles for most subjects in the first cohort. Most CMV-associated TCR beta chains appeared to be HLA-restricted in a later analysis, and the HLA associations seemed to be driven largely by CMV exposure. In a later analysis, TCR association rates were found to vary across HLA loci, with the most associated TCRs seen for DRB1 alleles and the fewest for HLA-C alleles. Strong co-occurrence of HLA alleles, especially DR and DQ, made assigning TCR associations to individual alleles difficult. In vitro tests confirmed that three of the cytomegalovirus-associated TCR beta chains recognize cytomegalovirus antigens. Because counts were too low, seventeen rarely observed V segments, including chromosome 9 orphons, were left out of the earlier analysis of a few hundred of the donors. Because HLA typing was unavailable for some donors at each locus, only the typed subset was used in association tests. In the study, around 150 TCR beta chains were listed as associated with cytomegalovirus. An association between a missense DCLRE1C variant and V-gene and J-gene trimming of TCR beta chains was found in a later genetic analysis and replicated in an independent cohort. A later analysis found that HLA-associated TCR beta chains were more clonally expanded and had lower generation probabilities than equally common non-associated chains. Linkage disequilibrium might explain the correlated functional status among segregating V segments, but an unknown experimental factor could not be excluded. A later analysis associated about 18,000 TCR beta sequences with specific HLA alleles at a false discovery rate of 0.05. Most TCR sequences were observed very rarely across donors, whereas some public TCRs were present in many individuals. Several of the top co-occurrence clusters appeared to be linked to parvovirus B19, influenza, CMV and Epstein-Barr virus, according to a later analysis. The 87-base-pair reads could not distinguish some IMGT-functional V segments, including TRBV6-2 and TRBV6-3, so those segments were excluded. In an earlier analysis of under 600 of the donors, most TCR beta V segments were observed in productive rearrangements about 87% or about 30% of the time, broadly matching IMGT annotations. Only TCR beta chains were sequenced in this cohort, and the absence of alpha or paired-chain data limited detectable features. A cluster of highly shared sequence variants was judged likely to represent a technical artifact of the sequencing pipeline.

The rearrangement joined TRBV7-9 to TRBJ1-5; TRBD1 is a weak D gene call, 6 bases matching. The sample taken for sequencing was PBMCs. The clonotype comes from a girl aged 2-10 years in good health and CMV-seropositive. For the CDR3, the sequence is CASSLVGGDSDSNQPQHF. The DNA sequence is TGTGCCAGCAGCTTAGTAGGGGGAGACTCGGATAGCAATCAGCCCCAGCATTTT.